This TCR beta chain was captured by sequencing in a study of cytomegalovirus exposure and HLA in healthy donors. Study in general: Both the 120 validation repertoires and the 600 to 750 first-cohort repertoires used the same platform, as reported by a later analysis.

The ends were cut back, 4 bases at V and 9 bases at J, with 10 bases in the middle. CDR3 length equals 12 residues. CDR1 is LNHDA, CDR2 SQIVND, per germline (reference sequence). Study conclusions and caveats: Cytomegalovirus status, reportedly, was diagnosed with high specificity and sensitivity by the classifier.

As to this clone: The target antigen is unknown.

The method was immunoSEQ multiplex PCR; TCRdb's version includes in-frame clones alone and lacks a portion of them. Among 100,000 to 150,000 clones listed, roughly nine tenths were seen once. Sequences were obtained from PBMCs. The receptor comes from a woman aged 18-29 years in good health and CMV-seronegative. The chain employs TRBV19 and TRBJ1-5; no firm D call. DNA of the CDR3: TGTGCCAGTAGTACTTCTTTGCGGCCCCAGCATTTT. It codes for CASSTSLRPQHF.